Below, one T cell receptor (beta chain) is given with its context. Per the authors' pipeline: The assay estimated nucleated cells by amplifying reference gene primers. Libraries were prepared by immunoSEQ multiplex PCR; TCRdb keeps only in-frame clonotypes and omits some of them. That table is the source of V, J and clone size, and D and trimming were worked out from the DNA. The sample has over 120,000 clones; 80% to 90% are singletons. The V gene end was trimmed by 1 base and the J gene end by 6 bases; junction bases not matched to a gene: 9. Germline V gene lookup returns CDR1 MDHEN and CDR2 SYDVKM. The CDR3 has 17 residues. This entry belongs to a study of blood T cell repertoires in COVID-19. Overall study: There were acute and convalescent COVID-19 samples, and they came from the United States, Italy and Spain. Sources were T cells, B-cell-depleted T cells, or PBMCs; the material itself was cDNA or gDNA.

V and J are TRBV28 and TRBJ1-6; 7 bases map to TRBD1. The sequence was collected from a human donor with acute or convalescent COVID-19. The donor label of this sample is uncertain. The sample taken for sequencing was peripheral blood. CDR3 DNA: TGTGCCAGCAGTTTATCGGTCGGTCGACAGGGTAATTCACCCCTCCACTTT. It codes for CASSLSVGRQGNSPLHF.